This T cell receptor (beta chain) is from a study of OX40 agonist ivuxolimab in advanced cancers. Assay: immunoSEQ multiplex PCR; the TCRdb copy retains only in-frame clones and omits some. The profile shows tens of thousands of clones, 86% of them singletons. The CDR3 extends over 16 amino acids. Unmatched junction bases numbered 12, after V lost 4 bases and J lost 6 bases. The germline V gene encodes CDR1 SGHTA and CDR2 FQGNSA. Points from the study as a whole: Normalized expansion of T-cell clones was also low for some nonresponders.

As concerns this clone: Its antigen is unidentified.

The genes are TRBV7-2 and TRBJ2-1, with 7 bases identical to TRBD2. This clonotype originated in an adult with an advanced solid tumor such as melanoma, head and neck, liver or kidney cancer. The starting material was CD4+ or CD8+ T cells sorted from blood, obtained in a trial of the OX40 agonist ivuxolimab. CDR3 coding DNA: TGTGCCAGCAGCTCTCGGGTGGGGAGGGTTAGCAATGAGCAGTTCTTC. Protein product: CASSSRVGRVSNEQFF.